This is a list of T cell receptor beta chains from one sample in a study of neurological immune-mediated disorders. In TCRdb, the 5' RACE reads were re-called with MiXCR into one record per CDR3 protein. The sample records about 53,000 distinct CDR3 sequences, roughly 8% being singletons. Sequencing was done on a sample of PBMCs. The receptors stem from a woman aged 40 to 50 in good health. CDR3s include the opening cysteine and the closing phenylalanine or tryptophan. D genes are given only for firm matches. Clone sizes are given selectively: once, few, many, or a class where the clone is expanded.

TRBV11-1	many	.	TRBJ2-3	CASSFNRADTQYF	TGTGCCAGCAGTTTTAACAGGGCAGATACGCAGTATTTT
TRBV4-3	many	TRBD2	TRBJ2-3	CASSLLAGSTDTQYF	TGCGCCAGCAGCTTACTAGCGGGATCAACAGATACGCAGTATTTT
TRBV20-1	many	.	TRBJ1-1	CSAPTRENTEAFF	TGCAGTGCCCCAACCAGAGAGAACACTGAAGCTTTCTTT
TRBV7-9	many	.	TRBJ2-1	CASSLVGLDLTDEQFF	TGTGCCAGCAGCTTAGTAGGGTTGGATCTTACAGATGAGCAGTTCTTC
TRBV7-8	many	TRBD2	TRBJ2-1	CASRLAGGNNEQFF	TGTGCCAGTAGACTAGCGGGAGGAAACAATGAGCAGTTCTTC
TRBV5-1	many	.	TRBJ1-1	CASSLRTMGEAFF	TGCGCCAGCAGCCTACGGACAATGGGAGAAGCTTTCTTT
TRBV3-1	many	.	TRBJ1-4	CASSQAGGAHEKLFF	TGTGCCAGCAGCCAAGCGGGGGGGGCCCATGAAAAACTGTTTTTT
TRBV29-1	many	.	TRBJ2-1	CSVRYRGIFKDEQFF	TGCAGCGTTCGCTATAGGGGGATCTTTAAGGATGAGCAGTTCTTC
TRBV20-1	.	TRBD2	TRBJ2-1	CSASSGSSYNEQFF	TGCAGTGCTAGTAGCGGGAGTAGTTACAATGAGCAGTTCTTC
TRBV29-1	many	.	TRBJ2-1	CSVELPDKEVHEQFF	TGCAGCGTTGAACTTCCGGACAAGGAGGTACATGAGCAGTTCTTC
TRBV7-2	many	.	TRBJ1-6	CASRRPGDSPLHF	TGTGCCAGCAGACGCCCGGGGGATTCACCCCTCCACTTT
TRBV7-2	many	TRBD1	TRBJ1-5	CASSPQGGNQPQHF	TGTGCCAGCAGCCCCCAGGGGGGCAATCAGCCCCAGCATTTT
TRBV6-5	many	TRBD2	TRBJ2-1	CASSYSGGRAERFF	TGTGCCAGCAGTTACTCGGGCGGGAGGGCCGAGAGGTTCTTC
TRBV5-1	many	TRBD2	TRBJ2-3	CASSGGTSSGGTDTQYF	TGCGCCAGCAGCGGGGGGACTAGCTCGGGGGGCACAGATACGCAGTATTTT
TRBV5-1	.	.	TRBJ2-1	CASSFSSVSYNEQLF	TGCGCCAGCAGCTTCTCTAGCGTGAGCTACAATGAGCAGTTATTC
TRBV7-9	few	.	TRBJ2-1	CASSIKVGGAYNEQFF	TGTGCCAGCAGCATCAAGGTCGGGGGCGCCTACAATGAGCAGTTCTTC
TRBV7-2	.	TRBD2	TRBJ2-3	CASSSGTSSDTQYF	TGTGCCAGCAGCTCTGGGACTAGCTCAGATACGCAGTATTTT
TRBV29-1	many	TRBD1	TRBJ1-2	CSVDLPGQKGYTF	TGCAGCGTTGACCTTCCGGGACAGAAAGGCTACACCTTC
TRBV3-1	many	.	TRBJ2-7	CASSQGTGSYEQYF	TGTGCCAGCAGCCAAGGGACGGGGTCCTACGAGCAGTACTTC
TRBV9	many	.	TRBJ1-4	CASSVANGQNEKLFF	TGTGCCAGCAGCGTAGCGAATGGACAGAATGAAAAACTGTTTTTT
TRBV29-1	many	.	TRBJ2-1	CSVDRGRSSYNEQFF	TGCAGCGTTGACAGGGGCCGTAGCTCCTACAATGAGCAGTTCTTC
TRBV7-9	many	.	TRBJ2-2	CASSFGVTSTGELFF	TGTGCCAGCAGCTTCGGGGTAACTAGCACCGGGGAGCTGTTTTTT
TRBV29-1	many	.	TRBJ1-1	CSVLRILQGEAFF	TGCAGCGTGCTACGAATCCTACAGGGTGAAGCTTTCTTT
TRBV20-1	many	.	TRBJ2-1	CSASSGASGVYNEQFF	TGCAGTGCTAGTTCTGGGGCCTCAGGGGTCTACAATGAGCAGTTCTTC
TRBV5-1	many	TRBD1	TRBJ2-7	CASSTGGTDSYEQYF	TGCGCCAGCTCAACAGGGGGGACAGACTCCTACGAGCAGTACTTC
TRBV6-2/TRBV6-3	many	.	TRBJ2-7	CASSWQGSEQYF	TGTGCCAGCAGTTGGCAGGGGTCCGAGCAGTACTTC
TRBV15	.	.	TRBJ1-5	CATSPRRQVSNQPQHF	TGTGCCACCAGCCCGCGAAGACAGGTTAGCAATCAGCCCCAGCATTTT
TRBV9	many	.	TRBJ2-1	CASSKGSYNEQFF	TGTGCCAGCAGTAAGGGCTCCTACAATGAGCAGTTCTTC
TRBV27	many	.	TRBJ2-2	CASSDRDPRGTGELFF	TGTGCCAGCAGTGACCGGGACCCCCGTGGCACCGGGGAGCTGTTTTTT
TRBV2	many	.	TRBJ2-3	CASSVSRGPDTQYF	TGTGCCAGCAGTGTGTCTAGGGGCCCAGATACGCAGTATTTT
TRBV4-3	many	TRBD2	TRBJ2-4	CASSHTIAGVEHIQYF	TGCGCCAGCAGCCACACCATAGCGGGAGTTGAGCACATTCAGTACTTC
TRBV12-3/TRBV12-4	many	.	TRBJ2-7	CASSLTRVMGDEQYF	TGTGCCAGCAGTTTAACCCGGGTGATGGGCGACGAGCAGTACTTC
TRBV2	many	TRBD1	TRBJ1-1	CASSDFSRTGGRPEAFF	TGTGCCAGCAGTGACTTTTCCCGGACAGGCGGTAGGCCTGAAGCTTTCTTT
TRBV20-1	medium-sized	TRBD1	TRBJ1-2	CSAVQGARGHGYTF	TGCAGTGCAGTACAGGGGGCGCGAGGACATGGCTACACCTTC
TRBV20-1	many	.	TRBJ2-1	CSANNRRLSYNEQFF	TGCAGTGCTAACAACCGCCGACTTTCCTACAATGAGCAGTTCTTC
TRBV12-3/TRBV12-4	many	.	TRBJ2-1	CASSRGGSYNEQFF	TGTGCCAGCTCCCGAGGAGGGTCCTACAATGAGCAGTTCTTC
TRBV6-2/TRBV6-3	many	.	TRBJ2-1	CASSYSMRQFF	TGTGCCAGCAGTTACTCGATGCGGCAGTTCTTC
TRBV7-3	many	TRBD2	TRBJ2-5	CASSLTGTLAGALQETQYF	TGTGCCAGCAGCTTAACTGGGACGCTAGCGGGGGCCCTACAAGAGACCCAGTACTTC
TRBV5-1	many	.	TRBJ1-2	CASSSTGTYGYTF	TGCGCCAGCAGCTCAACAGGGACCTATGGCTACACCTTC
TRBV5-1	many	.	TRBJ2-5	CASSLVPRGQETQYF	TGCGCCAGCAGCTTGGTTCCCCGGGGGCAAGAGACCCAGTACTTC
TRBV5-1	many	.	TRBJ2-5	CASSFGRGSETQYF	TGCGCCAGCAGCTTCGGGAGAGGCTCGGAGACCCAGTACTTC
TRBV9	many	.	TRBJ2-1	CASSVGEAEQFF	TGTGCCAGCAGCGTAGGAGAGGCTGAGCAGTTCTTC
TRBV20-1	many	TRBD1	TRBJ2-7	CSAQLGQGNYEQYF	TGCAGTGCTCAACTTGGACAGGGAAACTACGAGCAGTACTTC